The sequence of this T cell receptor (beta chain) was determined in a study of T cell changes during pregnancy in multiple sclerosis. Generated by immunoSEQ multiplex PCR, the TCRdb table keeps only in-frame clones and is missing some. Among tens of thousands of clones, 80% to 95% were seen once, and the ten largest hold under 0.75%. This clone was counted once. The origin of this receptor is a female donor with multiple sclerosis, enrolled in a pregnancy study. The sequences come from CD4+ T cells from peripheral blood mononuclear cells, collected before pregnancy.

The CDR3 coding sequence is TGTGCCAGTAGTAGCGAAAAAGCAGGGATTAGGAGCAATCAGCCCCAGCATTTT. It is translated as CASSSEKAGIRSNQPQHF. V gene TRBV19 combines with J gene TRBJ1-5; D may be TRBD1 (5 bases). The CDR3 is 18 amino acids. Per the germline V gene, CDR1 is LNHDA and CDR2 is SQIVND (reference sequence). Deletions cut 4 bases from V and 1 base from J, with 20 bases between.